Below are 8 T cell receptor beta chains sequenced from a single sample in a study of blood T cell repertoires in COVID-19. Sequencing used immunoSEQ multiplex PCR; TCRdb keeps in-frame clones, though not all of them. This sample carries some 180,000 clones, roughly 80% of them seen once, and the ten largest clones take roughly 14%. Input material: PBMCs or T cells enriched from blood (not recorded which). All receptors derive from a man between 60 and 70 years old who had been exposed to COVID-19.

The chain carries TRBV6-4 and TRBJ2-1; 8 positions match TRBD2. The J segment lost 8 bases and the V segment lost 5 bases, leaving 5 bases of the junction unmatched. CDR3 length: 13 residues. From germline, CDR1 is MRHNA and CDR2 SNTAGT. The chain's CDR3 is CASSSGSFDEQFF. In nucleotides, the CDR3 is TGTGCCAGCAGTAGCGGGAGTTTCGATGAGCAGTTCTTC.

This clone was seen only once. The chain combines TRBV6-5 with TRBJ2-5; 7 bases agree with TRBD1. In germline, CDR1 is MNHEY, CDR2 SVGAGI. V was pared by 10 bases and J by 6 bases, with 17 bases of the junction left unmatched. This CDR3 is built from 15 residues. The CDR3 region is CATTLSQGMVKTQYF. The CDR3 DNA reads as TGTGCCACCACGCTATCACAGGGGATGGTAAAGACCCAGTACTTC.

This clone occurred once. The J gene is TRBJ1-1, the V gene TRBV11-3; 7 nucleotides agree with TRBD1. The trim removed 0 bases at V and 1 base at J, leaving 2 bases unmatched. The CDR3 sequence is 15 residues long. From germline, CDR1 is SGHNT and CDR2 YENEEA. In DNA form, the CDR3 reads TGTGCCAGCAGCTTAGAGGGACAGAGGAACACTGAAGCTTTCTTT. This translates into CASSLEGQRNTEAFF.

The chain has TRBV7-2 and TRBJ1-4, with TRBD1 identical over 8 bases. Per germline, CDR1 SGHTA and CDR2 FQGNSA. With 5 bases clipped from V and 8 bases from J, the junction kept 10 bases outside the gene matches. There are 15 residues in the CDR3. This chain's CDR3 is CASSPLRTGNEKLFF. CDR3 coding DNA: TGTGCCAGCAGCCCTCTTCGGACAGGGAACGAAAAACTGTTTTTT.

The V call is TRBV19, the J call TRBJ1-2; D is perhaps TRBD1 (5 bases). This CDR3 is built from 14 residues. Germline V gives CDR1 LNHDA, CDR2 SQIVND (reference sequence). The V end was cut by 0 bases, the J end by 4 bases, with 9 bases between. The DNA of the CDR3 is TGTGCCAGTAGTATAGACCGGGGGAGCTATGGCTACACCTTC. Its protein product is CASSIDRGSYGYTF.

The chain links TRBV7-9 to TRBJ1-2; 8 bases line up with TRBD1. The junction had 8 bases not matched to a gene; V was cut back by 6 bases and J by 5 bases. This CDR3 region has 14 residues. Germline-derived CDR1 and CDR2 are SEHNR and FQNEAQ (reference sequence). The CDR3 nucleotides read TGTGCCAGCAGTCCAGGACAGGGAAATTATGGCTACACCTTC. Translated, it gives CASSPGQGNYGYTF.

The genes are TRBV27 and TRBJ1-3; no firm D call. In germline, CDR1 is MNHEY, CDR2 SMNVEV (reference sequence). The CDR3 sequence is 16 residues long. The V and J ends lost 2 bases and 2 bases respectively, with 13 bases between them. The CDR3 loop reads CASSLVGPLAGNTIYF. The CDR3 nucleotides are TGTGCCAGCAGTTTAGTGGGCCCCTTGGCTGGAAACACCATATATTTT.

The gene calls are TRBV13 and TRBJ1-3; possibly TRBD1 for D (6 bases). Germline V gene sequence: CDR1 PRHDT, CDR2 FYEKMQ (reference sequence). The CDR3 is 16 amino acids. With 4 bases removed from V and 0 bases from J, the gap between germline ends came to 13 bases. CDR3 sequence reads: CASSSQIQGSGNTIYF. The CDR3 DNA reads TGTGCCAGCAGCTCCCAGATACAGGGCTCTGGAAACACCATATATTTT.